The rows below give T cell receptor beta chains drawn from one sample of a study of blood T cells in healthy people across ages. TCRdb redid the calling of the 5' RACE reads with MiXCR, one entry per CDR3 protein. The table records over 700,000 distinct CDR3 sequences, around half of them present only once. Source material: blood. Receptors were obtained from a man at least 80 years old in good health. Each CDR3 is given with its conserved first and last residue. The D gene is left open where the match is weak. The size entry is marked missing in some rows and otherwise reads once, few, many or a size class.

NA	13	TRBV5-1	NA	TRBJ2-7	CASSHTGTYEQYF	TGCGCCAGCAGCCATACAGGAACCTACGAGCAGTACTTC
NA	14	TRBV20-1	TRBD1	TRBJ2-5	CSATRQGRGETQYF	TGCAGTGCTACTAGACAGGGCAGAGGAGAGACCCAGTACTTC
NA	14	TRBV7-3	NA	TRBJ2-1	CASSLNPGAGLQFF	TGTGCCAGCAGCTTAAATCCCGGCGCCGGGCTTCAGTTCTTC
NA	15	TRBV7-9	NA	TRBJ2-3	CASSASGSGDRYAYF	TGTGCCAGCAGCGCGAGCGGGAGTGGGGACAGATACGCGTATTTT
NA	16	TRBV3-1	NA	TRBJ2-1	CASSQPRGGKYNEQFF	TGTGCCAGCAGCCAACCTAGGGGAGGAAAATACAATGAGCAGTTCTTC
NA	15	TRBV13	TRBD2	TRBJ2-7	CASSQGLAALYEQYF	TGCGCCAGCAGCCAGGGACTAGCGGCTTTATACGAGCAGTACTTC
NA	15	TRBV27	NA	TRBJ2-1	CASSAREPSYNEQFF	TGTGCCAGCAGTGCCCGGGAGCCGTCCTACAATGAGCAGTTCTTC
few	18	TRBV5-1	TRBD1	TRBJ2-4	CASSPDRGSFLAKNIQYF	TGCGCCAGCAGTCCCGACAGGGGTTCATTTCTAGCCAAAAACATTCAGTACTTC
NA	16	TRBV25-1	TRBD2	TRBJ2-7	CASSSPFGAGVYEQYF	TGTGCCAGCAGTTCCCCCTTTGGGGCGGGAGTTTACGAGCAGTACTTC
NA	17	TRBV5-5	TRBD2	TRBJ2-7	CASSPGLAGLPDNEQYF	TGTGCCAGCAGCCCGGGACTAGCGGGACTCCCGGACAATGAGCAGTACTTC
NA	16	TRBV18	TRBD2	TRBJ2-7	CASSPIAGGDYNEQYF	TGTGCCAGCTCACCCATAGCGGGAGGGGATTACAATGAGCAGTACTTC
NA	16	TRBV2	NA	TRBJ1-1	CASSVETGVKGTEAFF	TGTGCCAGCAGTGTAGAGACAGGCGTTAAGGGTACTGAAGCTTTCTTT
NA	15	TRBV5-1	NA	TRBJ2-4	CASSLEAAAKNIQYF	TGCGCCAGCAGCTTGGAAGCAGCAGCCAAAAACATTCAGTACTTC
NA	15	TRBV10-3	TRBD1	TRBJ2-7	CAISESPRQGLEQYF	TGTGCCATCAGTGAGTCTCCGAGACAGGGCCTCGAGCAGTACTTC
NA	13	TRBV9	NA	TRBJ1-1	CASSERWSTEAFF	TGTGCCAGCAGCGAGCGGTGGAGCACTGAAGCTTTCTTT
few	16	TRBV5-1	NA	TRBJ2-1	CASSPIGESSYNEQFF	TGCGCCAGCAGCCCTATTGGCGAAAGCTCCTACAATGAGCAGTTCTTC
few	16	TRBV20-1	TRBD2	TRBJ2-3	CSASQLASGSRIYAYF	TGCAGTGCTAGTCAGTTGGCTAGCGGGAGTAGGATATACGCGTATTTT
NA	15	TRBV4-2	TRBD1	TRBJ1-5	CASSQAGQGNQPQHF	TGTGCCAGCAGCCAGGCGGGACAGGGGAATCAGCCCCAGCATTTT
NA	17	TRBV20-1	TRBD1	TRBJ1-5	CSARVPGQAWGNQPQHF	TGCAGTGCTAGGGTCCCGGGACAGGCCTGGGGGAATCAGCCCCAGCATTTT
NA	16	TRBV9	TRBD2	TRBJ2-3	CASSEGTSGYTDTQYF	TGTGCCAGCAGCGAGGGGACTAGCGGATACACAGATACGCAGTATTTT
NA	12	TRBV28	TRBD1	TRBJ2-3	CASRQGVDTQYF	TGTGCCAGCAGGCAGGGGGTAGATACGCAGTATTTT
few	13	TRBV7-2	NA	TRBJ2-7	CASSFGGLNEQYF	TGTGCCAGCAGCTTTGGAGGGCTCAACGAGCAGTACTTC
NA	15	TRBV7-9	TRBD1	TRBJ2-1	CASSARTGNYNEQFF	TGTGCCAGCAGCGCCCGGACAGGGAACTACAATGAGCAGTTCTTC
NA	18	TRBV9	NA	TRBJ2-1	CASSVAAGGAGAGNEQFF	TGTGCCAGCAGCGTAGCGGCAGGGGGGGCGGGAGCAGGAAATGAGCAGTTCTTC
NA	14	TRBV4-1	NA	TRBJ2-7	CASSQEGPLYEQYF	TGCGCCAGCAGCCAAGAGGGGCCCCTCTACGAGCAGTACTTC
NA	15	TRBV4-1	TRBD2	TRBJ2-7	CASSQDPGGVYEQYF	TGCGCCAGCAGCCAAGATCCGGGGGGGGTCTACGAGCAGTACTTC
few	15	TRBV4-1	NA	TRBJ2-4	CASSPQQGFKNIQYF	TGCGCCAGCAGCCCTCAACAGGGTTTTAAAAACATTCAGTACTTC
NA	15	TRBV12-3/TRBV12-4	TRBD1	TRBJ2-1	CASTIRDRIYNEQFF	TGTGCCAGCACCATCCGGGACAGGATCTACAATGAGCAGTTCTTC
few	13	TRBV15	NA	TRBJ1-1	CATSLREDTEAFF	TGTGCCACCAGCTTGAGGGAGGACACTGAAGCTTTCTTT